Listed below are T cell receptor beta chains from one sample, sequenced in a study of blood T cell repertoires in COVID-19. Profiling relied on immunoSEQ multiplex PCR, and the TCRdb table lists in-frame clones only, not all of them. The table includes 20,000 to 25,000 clones, about 89% detected once. The sequencing sample was made of peripheral blood. These receptors were obtained from a human donor in a cohort sampled during active COVID-19. Each CDR3 is given with its conserved first and last residue. The D gene is left open where the match is weak. Some rows mark clone size as missing; the rest say once, few, many or name a class of expanded clone.

CASSLTPVAEAFF | TGTGCCAGCAGCCTAACGCCGGTCGCGGAAGCTTTCTTT | TRBV5-5 | . | TRBJ1-1 | .
CASSVAWEGTGELFF | TGTGCCAGCAGCGTAGCTTGGGAGGGCACCGGGGAGCTGTTTTTT | TRBV9 | . | TRBJ2-2 | TRBD2
CASSFEGDGYTF | TGTGCCAGCAGTTTTGAAGGGGATGGCTACACCTTC | TRBV12-3/TRBV12-4 | few | TRBJ1-2 | .
CAWTSGQGAEAFF | TGTGCCTGGACTTCCGGCCAGGGGGCGGAAGCTTTCTTT | TRBV30 | once | TRBJ1-1 | TRBD1
CASSRDSYNEQFF | TGTGCCAGCAGCAGGGACAGTTACAATGAGCAGTTCTTC | TRBV11-2 | . | TRBJ2-1 | TRBD1
CASSQEELAGGPGYEQYF | TGTGCCAGCAGCCAAGAGGAACTAGCGGGAGGGCCGGGGTACGAGCAGTACTTC | TRBV3-1/TRBV3-2 | . | TRBJ2-7 | TRBD2
CASSLSQREVTDTQYF | TGTGCCAGCAGTTTATCCCAGCGGGAGGTCACAGATACGCAGTATTTT | TRBV27 | . | TRBJ2-3 | TRBD2
CSVARSGNEQFF | TGCAGCGTTGCTAGAAGTGGCAATGAGCAGTTCTTC | TRBV29-1 | . | TRBJ2-1 | .
CASSLRWGGDSNQPQHF | TGTGCCAGCAGTCTCCGGTGGGGAGGGGATAGCAATCAGCCCCAGCATTTT | TRBV27 | . | TRBJ1-5 | .
CASSKTGSPNEKLFF | TGTGCCAGCAGCAAGACAGGTAGCCCTAATGAAAAACTGTTTTTT | TRBV11-2 | . | TRBJ1-4 | .
CASSAGTGWYNEQFF | TGTGCCAGCAGCGCCGGGACAGGGTGGTACAATGAGCAGTTCTTC | TRBV7-6 | . | TRBJ2-1 | TRBD1
CAWSLQGDREKLFF | TGTGCCTGGAGTCTACAGGGTGACCGTGAAAAACTGTTTTTT | TRBV30 | . | TRBJ1-4 | .
CASSLGRDTRKAFF | TGTGCCAGCAGCTTAGGACGGGACACGAGAAAAGCTTTCTTT | TRBV7-2 | . | TRBJ1-1 | .
CASSKTGQGEKLFF | TGTGCCAGCTCTAAAACAGGGCAAGGTGAAAAACTGTTTTTT | TRBV5-4 | . | TRBJ1-4 | .
CASRDIKFHNSPLHF | TGCGCCAGCAGGGACATCAAGTTCCATAATTCACCCCTCCACTTT | TRBV10-2 | . | TRBJ1-6 | .
CASSLAGRDTEAFF | TGTGCCAGCAGCTTGGCCGGGAGGGACACTGAAGCTTTCTTT | TRBV5-6 | . | TRBJ1-1 | .
CASSLSSNSPLHF | TGTGCCAGCAGTTTATCCTCTAATTCACCCCTCCACTTT | TRBV28 | . | TRBJ1-6 | .
CASSPETSGTGSYEQYF | TGCGCCAGCAGCCCCGAGACTAGCGGGACGGGGTCCTACGAGCAGTACTTC | TRBV4-1 | . | TRBJ2-7 | TRBD2
CASSQGRPPGPYGYTF | TGTGCCAGCAGCCAAGGACGGCCTCCTGGGCCATATGGCTACACCTTC | TRBV3-1/TRBV3-2 | . | TRBJ1-2 | .
CASSALLAGYYNEQFF | TGCGCCAGCAGCGCCCTACTAGCGGGATACTACAATGAGCAGTTCTTC | TRBV5-1 | . | TRBJ2-1 | TRBD2
CASSEALDSVYGYTF | TGTGCCAGCAGTGAAGCGCTCGACAGCGTCTATGGCTACACCTTC | TRBV6-1 | . | TRBJ1-2 | .
CASSPGTGAADTQYF | TGTGCCAGCTCACCAGGGACAGGGGCCGCAGATACGCAGTATTTT | TRBV18 | . | TRBJ2-3 | TRBD1
CASSLSASGSKPYF | TGCGCCAGCAGCTTGAGCGCGAGCGGGAGTAAACCGTACTTC | TRBV5-1 | . | TRBJ2-7 | TRBD2
CASSQGPWTGGNEQFF | TGCGCCAGCAGCCAAGGGCCTTGGACAGGTGGCAATGAGCAGTTCTTC | TRBV4-1 | . | TRBJ2-1 | TRBD1
CASVGTKAHEQYF | TGTGCCAGCGTAGGGACAAAGGCCCACGAGCAGTACTTC | TRBV28 | . | TRBJ2-7 | .
CASSPGTGPGTEAFF | TGTGCCAGCAGCCCTGGGACAGGGCCTGGCACTGAAGCTTTCTTT | TRBV9 | . | TRBJ1-1 | TRBD1
CASSLDVRVGLQFF | TGTGCCAGCAGCTTAGACGTCCGGGTCGGACTTCAGTTCTTC | TRBV7-9 | . | TRBJ2-1 | .
CASSPRDRGGYEQYF | TGTGCCAGCTCACCAAGGGACAGGGGCGGGTACGAGCAGTACTTC | TRBV18 | . | TRBJ2-7 | TRBD1
CAIQGQAGVSYEQYF | TGTGCCATTCAGGGACAGGCTGGAGTTTCCTACGAGCAGTACTTC | TRBV2 | few | TRBJ2-7 | TRBD1
CASSLERGRGGETQYF | TGTGCCAGCAGCTTAGAGCGCGGGAGGGGAGGTGAGACCCAGTACTTC | TRBV13 | . | TRBJ2-5 | TRBD2
CASSSGTSGIDTDTQYF | TGTGCCAGCAGCTCCGGGACTAGCGGGATAGACACAGATACGCAGTATTTT | TRBV7-2 | once | TRBJ2-3 | TRBD2
CSVPAEDRGLRIQETQYF | TGCAGCGTCCCTGCGGAAGACAGGGGATTACGCATCCAAGAGACCCAGTACTTC | TRBV29-1 | . | TRBJ2-5 | TRBD1
CASRGQGLGPQHF | TGTGCCAGCAGGGGACAGGGTCTCGGGCCCCAGCATTTT | TRBV28 | . | TRBJ1-5 | TRBD1
CASSQSRAGANVLTF | TGTGCCAGCAGCCAAAGCAGGGCTGGGGCCAACGTCCTGACTTTC | TRBV3-1/TRBV3-2 | . | TRBJ2-6 | .
CASSRGDHEQYF | TGTGCCAGCAGCCGGGGGGACCACGAGCAGTACTTC | TRBV3-1/TRBV3-2 | . | TRBJ2-7 | .
CASSLQGITYNEQFF | TGTGCCAGCAGTTTACAGGGTATAACCTACAATGAGCAGTTCTTC | TRBV6-5 | once | TRBJ2-1 | .
CASSEFPPGWGTEAFF | TGTGCCAGCAGTGAATTTCCCCCAGGGTGGGGCACTGAAGCTTTCTTT | TRBV6-1 | . | TRBJ1-1 | .
CASSQGRGLAGVTQYF | TGCGCCAGCAGCCAAGGGAGGGGACTAGCGGGAGTTACGCAGTATTTT | TRBV4-1 | . | TRBJ2-3 | TRBD2
CASSPGGGNQPQHF | TGTGCCAGCAGTCCTGGGGGGGGCAATCAGCCCCAGCATTTT | TRBV3-1/TRBV3-2 | few | TRBJ1-5 | .
CASSPLRGWHEQFF | TGTGCCAGCTCACCATTGCGGGGTTGGCATGAGCAGTTCTTC | TRBV18 | . | TRBJ2-1 | .
CASSTNYGYTF | TGTGCCAGCAGCACAAACTATGGCTACACCTTC | TRBV9 | . | TRBJ1-2 | .
CSDWRSSGNTIYF | TGCAGCGACTGGAGGAGCTCTGGAAACACCATATATTTT | TRBV29-1 | . | TRBJ1-3 | .
CASSLEQGRTEAFF | TGCGCCAGCAGCTTGGAACAGGGACGGACTGAAGCTTTCTTT | TRBV5-1 | once | TRBJ1-1 | .
CASSHRGGVRGTGELFF | TGTGCCAGCAGCCATCGGGGCGGGGTTAGGGGTACCGGGGAGCTGTTTTTT | TRBV3-1/TRBV3-2 | . | TRBJ2-2 | .
CASSLLAGPSYEQYF | TGTGCCAGCAGTTTATTAGCGGGCCCCTCCTACGAGCAGTACTTC | TRBV28 | once | TRBJ2-7 | TRBD2
CSVDSIAGDGADTQYF | TGCAGCGTTGATTCGATAGCGGGAGACGGAGCAGATACGCAGTATTTT | TRBV29-1 | . | TRBJ2-3 | TRBD2
CASSEGQSQETQYF | TGCGCCAGCAGCGAGGGACAGAGCCAAGAGACCCAGTACTTC | TRBV5-1 | . | TRBJ2-5 | TRBD1
CASSLGGTGLVTEAFF | TGTGCCAGCAGTTTAGGAGGGACAGGGCTTGTCACTGAAGCTTTCTTT | TRBV27 | . | TRBJ1-1 | TRBD1
CASSHHTYEQYF | TGTGCCAGCAGCCACCACACCTACGAGCAGTACTTC | TRBV6-2/TRBV6-3 | . | TRBJ2-7 | .
CASSIQTVNTEAFF | TGTGCCAGTAGTATACAGACAGTTAACACTGAAGCTTTCTTT | TRBV19 | . | TRBJ1-1 | .
CASSLPPDLTKTQYF | TGTGCCAGCAGTTTGCCCCCTGATCTCACTAAGACGCAGTATTTT | TRBV28 | . | TRBJ2-3 | .
CASSIHRERNYGYTF | TGTGCCAGCAGCATTCACAGGGAGAGAAACTATGGCTACACCTTC | TRBV9 | . | TRBJ1-2 | .
CASSAFLGGPQPQHF | TGTGCCAGTAGTGCCTTTCTAGGGGGCCCTCAGCCCCAGCATTTT | TRBV19 | few | TRBJ1-5 | TRBD1
CASSLFGGAGYGYTF | TGTGCCAGCAGTTTATTCGGAGGGGCTGGCTATGGCTACACCTTC | TRBV27 | . | TRBJ1-2 | .
CASSPTTGGFEQYF | TGTGCCAGCAGTCCCACTACAGGGGGCTTTGAGCAGTACTTC | TRBV27 | . | TRBJ2-7 | TRBD1
CASSLKGVGFYGYTF | TGTGCCAGCAGCTTAAAAGGGGTCGGCTTCTATGGCTACACCTTC | TRBV7-9 | . | TRBJ1-2 | .